This T cell receptor beta chain was recovered during a study of cytomegalovirus exposure and HLA in healthy donors. Background on the study: There were roughly 110 million unique TCR beta sequences, drawn from 150 million to 200 million T cells, in an earlier analysis. Study observations and caveats: The study listed under 200 cytomegalovirus-associated TCR beta chains.

The study ran its PCR with 60 Vbeta and 13 Jbeta primers. Data came from immunoSEQ multiplex PCR; TCRdb stores just in-frame clones and leaves some out. This table has about 95,000 clones, 78% appearing once. Trimming cost V 3 bases and J 5 bases, with 14 bases left between them. This CDR3 has 14 amino acids. In germline, CDR1 is MDHEN, CDR2 SYDVKM. Only a few counts were recorded for this clone. What it binds is not known. Sequenced: PBMCs. The chain recombines TRBV28 with TRBJ2-7, with D tentatively TRBD1 (5 bases). The sequence was obtained from a woman in her thirties or forties in good health and CMV-seropositive. The CDR3 is CASSLGQERNEQYF. CDR3 coding DNA: TGTGCCAGCAGTTTGGGGCAGGAACGCAACGAGCAGTACTTC.